This T cell receptor (beta chain) was retrieved from a study of shared clonotypes between healthy human individuals. Study in general: The people who gave samples were a couple of women and a few men aged 18 to 49. Whole-study results and caveats: Despite large depth, sorted-subset datasets appeared incompletely sequenced. Among a few donors, roughly 5.4% of naive CD4 clonotypes were found in common.

Each subset's genomic DNA was shared equally among a number of immunoSEQ plates. Only in-frame clones appear in the TCRdb table, and some are missing; sequencing was by immunoSEQ multiplex PCR. Among roughly 2.2 million clones listed, 85% to 95% were seen once. The V segment lost 10 bases and the J segment 7 bases; nucleotides outside the gene matches: 18. CDR3 size: 15 residues. Germline CDR1 ENHRY, CDR2 SYGVKD. With regard to this clone: Its specificity is unknown.

The chain carries TRBV10-3 and TRBJ2-7; 8 bases match TRBD2. The TCR sequence derives from a man between 18 and 29 years old in good health. Some clones in this sample may be carry-over from other donors' samples. Specimen: naive CD4+ T cells from PBMCs. The subset denotes: CD45RA+ positively selected. Here the CDR3 reads CASESRTSTLGEQYF. DNA for the CDR3: TGTGCCAGTGAGTCTCGGACTAGCACCCTGGGGGAGCAGTACTTC.